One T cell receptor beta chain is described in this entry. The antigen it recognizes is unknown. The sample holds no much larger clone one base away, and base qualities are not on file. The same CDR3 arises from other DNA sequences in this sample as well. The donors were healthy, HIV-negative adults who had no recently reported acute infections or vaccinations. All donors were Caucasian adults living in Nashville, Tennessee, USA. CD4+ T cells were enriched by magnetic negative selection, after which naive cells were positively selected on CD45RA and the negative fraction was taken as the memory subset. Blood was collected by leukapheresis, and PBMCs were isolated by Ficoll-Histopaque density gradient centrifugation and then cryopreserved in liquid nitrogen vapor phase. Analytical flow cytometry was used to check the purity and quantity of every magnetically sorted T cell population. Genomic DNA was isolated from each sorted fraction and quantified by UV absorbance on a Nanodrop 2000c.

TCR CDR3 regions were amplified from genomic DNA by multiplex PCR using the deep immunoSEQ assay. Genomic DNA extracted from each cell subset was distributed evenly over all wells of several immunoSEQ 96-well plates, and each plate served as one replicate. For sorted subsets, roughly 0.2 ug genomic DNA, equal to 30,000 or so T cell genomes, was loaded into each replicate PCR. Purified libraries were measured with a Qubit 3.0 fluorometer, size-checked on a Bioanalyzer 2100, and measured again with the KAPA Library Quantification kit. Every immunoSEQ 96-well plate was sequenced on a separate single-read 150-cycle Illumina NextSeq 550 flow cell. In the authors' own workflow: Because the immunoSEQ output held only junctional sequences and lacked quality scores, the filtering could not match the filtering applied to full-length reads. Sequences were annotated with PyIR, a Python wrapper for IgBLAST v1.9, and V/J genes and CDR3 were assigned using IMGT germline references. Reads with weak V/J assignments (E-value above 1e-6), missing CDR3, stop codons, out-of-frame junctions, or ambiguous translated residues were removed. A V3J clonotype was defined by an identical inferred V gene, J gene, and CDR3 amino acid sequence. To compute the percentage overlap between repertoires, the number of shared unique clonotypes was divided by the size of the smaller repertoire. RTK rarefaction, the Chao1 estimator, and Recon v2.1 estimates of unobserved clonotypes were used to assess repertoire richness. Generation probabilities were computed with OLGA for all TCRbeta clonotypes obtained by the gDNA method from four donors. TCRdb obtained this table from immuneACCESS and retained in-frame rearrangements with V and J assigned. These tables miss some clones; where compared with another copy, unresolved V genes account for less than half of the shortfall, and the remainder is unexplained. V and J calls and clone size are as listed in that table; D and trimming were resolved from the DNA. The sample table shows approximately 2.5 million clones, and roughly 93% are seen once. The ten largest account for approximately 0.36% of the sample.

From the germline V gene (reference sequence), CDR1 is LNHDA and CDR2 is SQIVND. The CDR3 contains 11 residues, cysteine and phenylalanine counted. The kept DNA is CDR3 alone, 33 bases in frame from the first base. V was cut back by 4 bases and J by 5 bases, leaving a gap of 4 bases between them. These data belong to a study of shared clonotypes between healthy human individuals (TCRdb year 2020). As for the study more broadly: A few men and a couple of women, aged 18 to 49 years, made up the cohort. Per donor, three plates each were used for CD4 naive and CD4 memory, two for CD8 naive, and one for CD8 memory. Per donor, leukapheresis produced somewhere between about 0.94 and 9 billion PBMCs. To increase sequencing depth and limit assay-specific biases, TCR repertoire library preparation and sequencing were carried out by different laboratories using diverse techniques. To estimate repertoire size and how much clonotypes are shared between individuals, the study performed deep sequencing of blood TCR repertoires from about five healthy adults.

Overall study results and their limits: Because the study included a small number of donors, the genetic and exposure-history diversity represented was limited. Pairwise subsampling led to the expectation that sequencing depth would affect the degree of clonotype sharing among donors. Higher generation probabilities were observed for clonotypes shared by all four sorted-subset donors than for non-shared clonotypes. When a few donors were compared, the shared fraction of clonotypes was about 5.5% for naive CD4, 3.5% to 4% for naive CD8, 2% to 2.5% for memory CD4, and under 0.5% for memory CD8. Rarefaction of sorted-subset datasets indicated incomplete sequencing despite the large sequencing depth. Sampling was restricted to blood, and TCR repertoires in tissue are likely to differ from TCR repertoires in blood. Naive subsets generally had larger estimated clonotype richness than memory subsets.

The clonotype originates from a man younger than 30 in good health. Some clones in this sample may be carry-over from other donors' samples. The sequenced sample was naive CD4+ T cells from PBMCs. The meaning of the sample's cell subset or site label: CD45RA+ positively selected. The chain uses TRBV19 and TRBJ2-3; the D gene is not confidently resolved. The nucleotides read TGTGCCAGTAGTACCAGAGATACGCAGTATTTT. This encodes CASSTRDTQYF.